The next 12 T cell receptor beta chains were all read from a single sample in a study of graft-versus-host responses after intestinal transplantation. The plating included around 200,000 irradiated, violet-dye-labeled stimulator cells together with around 200,000 CFSE-labeled responder cells. Clones were sequenced by immunoSEQ multiplex PCR, and TCRdb holds only the in-frame ones, with some missing. In the table there are 8,500 to 11,000 clones, roughly 38% of which are singletons. Sequences were derived from alloreactive CD8+ T cells from a mixed lymphocyte reaction culture, sampled before intestinal transplant. The subset is: CFSE-low proliferating T cells sorted from roughly six-day pre-transplant mixed lymphocyte reaction (GvH or HvG direction). Receptor source: a human patient who received an intestinal transplant.

The gene calls are TRBV9 and TRBJ2-7, with 7 bases matching TRBD2. The CDR3 runs to 15 residues. V was pared by 0 bases and J by 1 base, with 4 bases of the junction left unmatched. Germline V CDR1 and CDR2: SGDLS, YYNGEE. CDR3 residues: CASSVGGGGSYEQYF. The CDR3 DNA is TGTGCCAGCAGCGTAGGGGGGGGAGGGTCCTACGAGCAGTACTTC.

The chain employs TRBV7-6 and TRBJ2-7, with no clear D. The germline CDR1 and CDR2 sequences are SGHVS and FNYEAQ. The CDR3 contains 13 residues. With 2 bases removed from V and 3 bases from J, the gap between germline ends came to 8 bases. The CDR3 nucleotides read TGTGCCAGCAGCTTATCCTCCAGCTACGAGCAGTACTTC. This codes for CASSLSSSYEQYF.

This clone was seen a few times. The chain links TRBV11-2 to TRBJ1-1, with TRBD1 matching over 8 bases. Germline V CDR1 and CDR2: SGHAT, FQNNGV. V gave up 0 bases and J gave up 8 bases; unmatched junction bases: 11. The CDR3 contains 16 residues. Written as DNA, the CDR3 is TGTGCCAGCAGCTTAGAAAGGACAGGGTGGGGTTTGGAAGCTTTCTTT. This sequence encodes CASSLERTGWGLEAFF.

This clone was counted once. The chain links TRBV10-3 to TRBJ2-2, with D possibly TRBD1 on 5 matching bases. Germline CDR1 and CDR2: ENHRY and SYGVKD. The CDR3 extends over 17 amino acids. V gave up 8 bases and J gave up 8 bases, with 27 bases separating them. The DNA of the CDR3 is TGTGCCATCGGTCTCACCCTATACAGACAGAAAATGGGGGAGCTGTTTTTT. It specifies CAIGLTLYRQKMGELFF.

The gene calls are TRBV6-1 and TRBJ1-1; D gene uncertain. V was shortened by 5 bases and J by 5 bases, with 18 bases between the two germline ends. Germline lookup yields CDR1 MNHNS and CDR2 SASEGT. The CDR3 has 15 residues. The CDR3: CASSQNWAGFTEAFF. The CDR3 nucleotides read TGTGCCAGCAGTCAAAACTGGGCTGGGTTTACTGAAGCTTTCTTT.

The chain recombines TRBV6-5 with TRBJ1-2, with unresolved D. Germline V gene sequence: CDR1 MNHEY, CDR2 SVGAGI. V was trimmed by 0 bases and J by 7 bases, leaving 9 bases between them. The CDR3 is 13 residues long. The CDR3 sequence is CASSYSISSGYTF. CDR3 coding DNA: TGTGCCAGCAGTTACTCGATTAGCAGTGGCTACACCTTC.

The chain combines TRBV5-6 with TRBJ1-2; 7 bases agree with TRBD1. Trimming removed 0 bases from V and 3 bases from J; junction bases left unmatched: 2. Germline-derived CDR1 and CDR2 are SGHDT and YYEEEE. The CDR3 consists of 14 residues. CDR3 region: CASSLGQGDYGYTF. CDR3 coding DNA: TGTGCCAGCAGCTTGGGACAGGGCGACTATGGCTACACCTTC.

CDR3 coding DNA: TGTGCCAGCAGCGTAGGCGCTAGCGGGAGCAACTACGAGCAGTACTTC. It encodes CASSVGASGSNYEQYF. The gene calls are TRBV9 and TRBJ2-7, with 10 nucleotides matching TRBD2. V trimming: 0 bases; J trimming: 3 bases; junction bases outside the gene matches: 6. The CDR3 has 16 residues. Germline V gene sequence: CDR1 SGDLS, CDR2 YYNGEE.

Remarks on this clone: Other DNA sequences in this specimen translate into the identical CDR3. The J gene is TRBJ2-1, the V gene TRBV27; 11 bases are shared with TRBD2. Per germline, CDR1 MNHEY and CDR2 SMNVEV (reference sequence). This CDR3 is 16 amino acids long. The J segment lost 0 bases and the V segment lost 5 bases, leaving 3 bases of the junction unmatched. The CDR3 sequence is CASSLGTSGSYNEQFF. As DNA, the CDR3 is TGTGCCAGCAGTCTGGGGACTAGCGGCTCCTACAATGAGCAGTTCTTC.

A few counts support this clone. V and J are TRBV2 and TRBJ1-3, with D unresolved. This CDR3 is 14 amino acids long. Germline CDR1 and CDR2: SNHLY and FYNNEI. V shed 6 bases and J shed 7 bases, with 16 bases lying between them. Written as DNA, the CDR3 is TGTGCCAGCAGGGGCAGGCCATTTAGGAACACCATATATTTT. Translation gives CASRGRPFRNTIYF.

The chain recombines TRBV9 with TRBJ2-3; tentatively, D is TRBD1 (5 bases). CDR1 is SGDLS, CDR2 YYNGEE, per germline. The CDR3 contains 14 residues. V was shortened by 0 bases and J by 3 bases, with 8 bases between the two germline ends. The CDR3: CASSVGRGTDTQYF. The CDR3 nucleotides read TGTGCCAGCAGCGTAGGAAGGGGAACAGATACGCAGTATTTT.

This clone has a handful of counts. The chain couples TRBV6-6 to TRBJ1-2; 7 bases align to TRBD1. CDR3 length: 14 amino acids. Germline values: CDR1 MNHNY, CDR2 SVGAGI (reference sequence). The V gene end was trimmed by 0 bases and the J gene end by 7 bases; junction bases not matched to a gene: 5. CDR3 in DNA: TGTGCCAGCAGTTACTCGCCAGGGGGTAGTGGCTACACCTTC. Translated, it gives CASSYSPGGSGYTF.